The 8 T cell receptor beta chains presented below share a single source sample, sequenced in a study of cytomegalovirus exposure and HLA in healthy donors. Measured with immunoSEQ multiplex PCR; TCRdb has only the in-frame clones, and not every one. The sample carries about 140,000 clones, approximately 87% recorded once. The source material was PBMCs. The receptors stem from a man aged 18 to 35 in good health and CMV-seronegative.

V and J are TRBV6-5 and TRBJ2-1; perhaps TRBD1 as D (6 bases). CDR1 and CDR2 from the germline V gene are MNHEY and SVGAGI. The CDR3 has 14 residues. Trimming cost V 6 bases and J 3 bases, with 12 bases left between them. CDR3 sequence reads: CASSPQGFYNEQFF. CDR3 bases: TGTGCCAGCAGCCCCCAGGGGTTCTACAATGAGCAGTTCTTC.

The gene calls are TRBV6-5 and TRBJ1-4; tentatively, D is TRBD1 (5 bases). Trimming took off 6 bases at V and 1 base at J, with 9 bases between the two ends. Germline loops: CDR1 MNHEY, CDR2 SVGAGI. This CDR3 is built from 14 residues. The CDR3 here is CASSPGGTNEKLFF. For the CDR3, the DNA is TGTGCCAGCAGCCCGGGGGGAACTAATGAAAAACTGTTTTTT.

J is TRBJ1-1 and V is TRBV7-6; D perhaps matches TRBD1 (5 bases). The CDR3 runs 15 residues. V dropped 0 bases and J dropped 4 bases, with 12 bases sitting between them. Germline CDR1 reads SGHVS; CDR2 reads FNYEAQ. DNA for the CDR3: TGTGCCAGCAGCTTAGCGTTGGGGGGAGGCACTGAAGCTTTCTTT. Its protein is CASSLALGGGTEAFF.

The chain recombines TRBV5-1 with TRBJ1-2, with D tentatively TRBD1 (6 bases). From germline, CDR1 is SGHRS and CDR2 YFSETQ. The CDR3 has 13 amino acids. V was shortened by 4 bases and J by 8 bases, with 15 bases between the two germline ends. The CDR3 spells CASSPTGKLGYTF. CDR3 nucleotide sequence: TGCGCCAGCAGCCCAACAGGGAAGTTGGGCTACACCTTC. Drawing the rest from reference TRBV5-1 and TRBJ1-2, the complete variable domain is KAGVTQTPRYLIKTRGQQVTLSCSPISGHRSVSWYQQTPGQGLQFLFEYFSETQRNKGNFPGRFSGRQFSNSRSEMNVSTLELGDSALYLCASSPTGKLGYTFGSGTRLTVV.

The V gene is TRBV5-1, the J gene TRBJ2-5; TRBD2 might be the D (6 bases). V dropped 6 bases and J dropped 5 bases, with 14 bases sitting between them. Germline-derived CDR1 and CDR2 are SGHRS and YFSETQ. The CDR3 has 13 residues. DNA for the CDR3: TGCGCCAGCACCCTGACTAGATGGGAGACCCAGTACTTC. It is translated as CASTLTRWETQYF.

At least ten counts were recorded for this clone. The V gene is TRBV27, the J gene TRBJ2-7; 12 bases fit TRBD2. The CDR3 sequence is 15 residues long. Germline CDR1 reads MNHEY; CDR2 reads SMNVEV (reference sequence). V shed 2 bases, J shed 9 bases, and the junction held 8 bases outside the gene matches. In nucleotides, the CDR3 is TGTGCCAGCAGTTTACAGACTAGCGGGAGAGGGTTGCAGTACTTC. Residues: CASSLQTSGRGLQYF.

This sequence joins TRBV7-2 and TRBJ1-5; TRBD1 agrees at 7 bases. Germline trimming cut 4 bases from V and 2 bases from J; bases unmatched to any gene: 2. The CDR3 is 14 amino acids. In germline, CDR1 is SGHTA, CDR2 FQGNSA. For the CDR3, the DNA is TGTGCCAGCAGCTCAGGGACAGGCAATCAGCCCCAGCATTTT. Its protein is CASSSGTGNQPQHF.

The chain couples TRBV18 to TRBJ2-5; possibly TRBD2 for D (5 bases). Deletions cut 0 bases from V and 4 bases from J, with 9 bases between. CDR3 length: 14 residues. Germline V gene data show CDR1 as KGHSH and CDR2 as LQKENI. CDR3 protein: CASSPPTGIETQYF. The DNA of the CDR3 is TGTGCCAGCTCACCACCGACGGGGATAGAGACCCAGTACTTC.